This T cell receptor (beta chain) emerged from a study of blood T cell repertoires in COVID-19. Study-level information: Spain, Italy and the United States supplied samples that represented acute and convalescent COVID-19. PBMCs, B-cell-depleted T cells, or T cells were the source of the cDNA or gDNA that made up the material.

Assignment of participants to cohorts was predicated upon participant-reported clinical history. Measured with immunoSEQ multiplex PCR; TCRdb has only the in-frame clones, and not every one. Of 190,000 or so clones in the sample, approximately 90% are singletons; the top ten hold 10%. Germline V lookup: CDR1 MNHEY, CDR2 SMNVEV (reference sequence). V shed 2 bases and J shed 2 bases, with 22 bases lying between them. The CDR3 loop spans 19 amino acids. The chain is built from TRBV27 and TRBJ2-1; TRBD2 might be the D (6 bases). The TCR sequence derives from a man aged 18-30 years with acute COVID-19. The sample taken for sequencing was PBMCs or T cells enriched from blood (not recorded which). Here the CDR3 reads CASSLRGGSAGPTYNEQFF. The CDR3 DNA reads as TGTGCCAGCAGTTTACGGGGTGGATCGGCGGGACCGACCTACAATGAGCAGTTCTTC.